These 10 T cell receptor beta chains came from one sample sequenced in a study of response to subunit inactivated influenza vaccine. TCRdb called the RT-PCR reads again in MiXCR, with one record for every CDR3 protein. The table records some 800,000 distinct CDR3 sequences, around 21% of them present only once. Sample: PBMCs from blood, taken roughly 5 days after vaccination. These receptors all come from a middle-aged man who received an inactivated influenza vaccine.

The chain joins TRBV5-1 to TRBJ1-2; D remains ambiguous. Germline CDR1 is SGHRS and CDR2 is YFSETQ. The V gene lost 4 bases and the J gene lost 2 bases, with 12 bases spanning the gap. The CDR3 length is 14 residues. DNA for the CDR3: TGCGCCAGCAGCCCGGACTGGGGAAACTATGGCTACACCTTC. Its translation: CASSPDWGNYGYTF.

The V call is TRBV6-2 or TRBV6-3, the J call TRBJ2-3; 14 nucleotides match TRBD2. With 2 bases clipped from V and 1 base from J, the junction kept 11 bases outside the gene matches. This CDR3 is built from 20 residues. Germline V gene data show CDR1 as MNHEY and CDR2 as SVGEGT. CDR3 nucleotides: TGTGCCAGCAGTTACATCCTACGGACTAGCGGGGGGACGCGCACAGATACGCAGTATTTT. Translated, it gives CASSYILRTSGGTRTDTQYF.

This clonotype showed up just a few times. The V and J genes are TRBV6-5 and TRBJ2-5, with D maybe TRBD1 (6 bases). Trimming took off 7 bases at V and 2 bases at J, with 17 bases between the two ends. Per germline, CDR1 MNHEY and CDR2 SVGAGI. The CDR3 is made up of 15 amino acids. The CDR3, as DNA: TGTGCCAGCATTTGGGACACTCTTTTGCAAGAGACCCAGTACTTC. Amino acids: CASIWDTLLQETQYF.

The V gene is TRBV20-1, the J gene TRBJ2-7; TRBD2 is a possible D gene (6 bases). The germline V gene encodes CDR1 DFQATT and CDR2 SNEGSKA (reference sequence). The V and J ends lost 5 bases and 4 bases respectively, with 18 bases between them. The CDR3 has 14 residues. CDR3 nucleotides: TGCAGTGCTCCCCATGGAGGGAGTGGGTACGAGCAGTACTTC. Its translation: CSAPHGGSGYEQYF.

V usage is TRBV29-1 and J usage is TRBJ2-5; D possibly uses TRBD1 or TRBD2 (5 bases each). The V end lost 6 bases, the J end lost 2 bases, and 19 bases lay between the germline ends. CDR1 and CDR2 from the germline V gene are SQVTM and ANQGSEA. This CDR3 contains 15 residues. The CDR3 nucleotides are TGCAGCGTGCCGGGACCCGGGATGCGTCAAGAGACCCAGTACTTC. Protein: CSVPGPGMRQETQYF.

The V call is TRBV5-1, the J call TRBJ2-5; D is undetermined. The CDR3 sequence is 15 residues long. CDR1 and CDR2 (germline): SGHRS, YFSETQ. V lost 0 bases and J 2 bases, leaving 11 bases between the germline ends. The CDR3 coding sequence is TGCGCCAGCAGCTTGGGGCAGGTCGTACAAGAGACCCAGTACTTC. Translated: CASSLGQVVQETQYF.

This clonotype was counted a few times. The chain is built from TRBV29-1 and TRBJ2-7; tentatively, D is TRBD1 (6 bases). The CDR3 contains 12 residues. Trimming stripped 4 bases from V and 4 bases from J, with 11 bases between. Germline values: CDR1 SQVTM, CDR2 ANQGSEA. The CDR3 reads CSVASQGYEQYF. The CDR3, as DNA: TGCAGCGTTGCCTCACAGGGATACGAGCAGTACTTC.

V usage is TRBV5-1 and J usage is TRBJ1-6, with 8 positions matching TRBD1. This CDR3 is 15 amino acids long. With V trimmed by 4 bases and J by 7 bases, 7 bases remained unmatched. Germline V gives CDR1 SGHRS, CDR2 YFSETQ. DNA for the CDR3: TGCGCCAGCAGCATCGGACAGGGAGCCAATTCACCCCTCCACTTT. It yields the protein CASSIGQGANSPLHF.

The chain recombines TRBV12-3 or TRBV12-4 with TRBJ2-1; perhaps TRBD1 as D (6 bases). The CDR3 is 14 amino acids. V lost 6 bases and J lost 7, with 16 bases in between. CDR3 region: CASRWTGRGNEQFF. The CDR3 DNA reads TGTGCCAGCAGGTGGACTGGAAGGGGGAATGAGCAGTTCTTC.

Only a few counts were recorded for this clonotype. The V gene is TRBV20-1, the J gene TRBJ1-1, with D perhaps TRBD1 (6 bases). Germline V gene sequence: CDR1 DFQATT, CDR2 SNEGSKA (reference sequence). The CDR3 consists of 14 residues. The V end was cut by 0 bases, the J end by 13 bases, with 21 bases between. The CDR3 nucleotides are TGCAGTGCTAGAGATCACAGGGAAGGGCCGTATGGTTTCTTT. Protein: CSARDHREGPYGFF.